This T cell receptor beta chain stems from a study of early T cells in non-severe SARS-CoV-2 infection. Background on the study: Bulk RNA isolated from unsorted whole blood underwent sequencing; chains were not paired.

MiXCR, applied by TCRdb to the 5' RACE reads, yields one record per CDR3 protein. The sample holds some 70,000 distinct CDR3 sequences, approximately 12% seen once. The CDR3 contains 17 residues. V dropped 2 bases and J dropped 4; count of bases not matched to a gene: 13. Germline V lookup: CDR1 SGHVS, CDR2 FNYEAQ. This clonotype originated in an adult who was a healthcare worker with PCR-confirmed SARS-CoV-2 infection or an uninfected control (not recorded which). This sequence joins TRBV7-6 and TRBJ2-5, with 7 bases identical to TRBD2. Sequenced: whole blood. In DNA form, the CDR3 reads TGTGCCAGCAGCTTAAATCGGGGGGAGTCGAAAGGAGAGACCCAGTACTTC. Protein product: CASSLNRGESKGETQYF.